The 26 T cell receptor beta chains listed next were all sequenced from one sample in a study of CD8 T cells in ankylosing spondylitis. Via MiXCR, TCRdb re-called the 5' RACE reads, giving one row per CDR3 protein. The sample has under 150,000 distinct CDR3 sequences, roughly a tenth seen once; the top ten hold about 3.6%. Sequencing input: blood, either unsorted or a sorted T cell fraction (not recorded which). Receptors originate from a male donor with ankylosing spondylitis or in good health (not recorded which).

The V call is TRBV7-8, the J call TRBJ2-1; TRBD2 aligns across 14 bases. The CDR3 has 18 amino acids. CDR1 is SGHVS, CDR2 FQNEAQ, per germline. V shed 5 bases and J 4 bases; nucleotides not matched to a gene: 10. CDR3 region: CASSIMTGTSGRYNEQFF. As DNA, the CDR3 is TGTGCCAGCAGCATTATGACTGGGACTAGCGGGAGATACAATGAGCAGTTCTTC.

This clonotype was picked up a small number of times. The CDR3 is CAIQTGSSYNEQFF. CDR3 nucleotides: TGTGCCATCCAAACCGGGAGCTCCTACAATGAGCAGTTCTTC. The J gene is TRBJ2-1, the V gene TRBV10-3; D possibly corresponds to TRBD2 (6 bases). The germline gives CDR1 ENHRY, CDR2 SYGVKD. The CDR3 runs to 14 residues. V was cut by 8 bases and J by 0 bases, with 11 bases left in between.

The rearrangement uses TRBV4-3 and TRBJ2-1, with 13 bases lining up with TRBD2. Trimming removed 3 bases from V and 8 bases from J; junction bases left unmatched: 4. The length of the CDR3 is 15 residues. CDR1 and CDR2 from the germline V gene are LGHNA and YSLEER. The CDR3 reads CASSQGLAGRDEQFF. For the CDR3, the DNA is TGCGCCAGCAGCCAGGGACTAGCGGGAAGGGATGAGCAGTTCTTC.

The CDR3 DNA reads as TGTGCCAGCAGTTTAAGGGAACACGGCACAGATACGCAGTATTTT. This codes for CASSLREHGTDTQYF. The chain combines TRBV12-3 or TRBV12-4 with TRBJ2-3; no firm D call. This CDR3 spans 15 amino acids. V shed 2 bases and J shed 1 base, with 10 bases lying between them.

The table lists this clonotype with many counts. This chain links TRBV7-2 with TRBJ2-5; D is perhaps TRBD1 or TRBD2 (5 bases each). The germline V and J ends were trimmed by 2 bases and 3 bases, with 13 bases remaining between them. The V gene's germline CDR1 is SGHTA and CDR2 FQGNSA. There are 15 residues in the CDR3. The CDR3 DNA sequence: TGTGCCAGCAGCTTAAACGGGGCGCAAGAAGAGACCCAGTACTTC. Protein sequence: CASSLNGAQEETQYF.

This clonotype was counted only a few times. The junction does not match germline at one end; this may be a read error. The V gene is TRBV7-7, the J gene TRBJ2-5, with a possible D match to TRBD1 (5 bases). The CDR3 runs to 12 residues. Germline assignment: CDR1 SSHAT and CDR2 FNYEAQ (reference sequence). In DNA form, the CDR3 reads TGTGCTAGCAGCCTCCCAGGACGACAGCAGTACTTC. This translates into CASSLPGRQQYF.

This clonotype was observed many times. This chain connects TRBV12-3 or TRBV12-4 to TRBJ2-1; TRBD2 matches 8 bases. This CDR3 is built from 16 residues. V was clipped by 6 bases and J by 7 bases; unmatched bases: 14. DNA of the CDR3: TGTGCCAGCAGACCGGATAGAGCGGGAGCGGAAAATGAGCAGTTCTTC. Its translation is CASRPDRAGAENEQFF.

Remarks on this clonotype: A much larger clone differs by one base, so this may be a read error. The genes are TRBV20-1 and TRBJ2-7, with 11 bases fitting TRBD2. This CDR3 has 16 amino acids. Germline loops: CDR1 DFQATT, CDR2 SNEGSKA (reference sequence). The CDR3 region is CCARDPGLAGSYEQYF. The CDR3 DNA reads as TGCTGTGCTAGAGATCCCGGACTAGCGGGCTCCTACGAGCAGTACTTC.

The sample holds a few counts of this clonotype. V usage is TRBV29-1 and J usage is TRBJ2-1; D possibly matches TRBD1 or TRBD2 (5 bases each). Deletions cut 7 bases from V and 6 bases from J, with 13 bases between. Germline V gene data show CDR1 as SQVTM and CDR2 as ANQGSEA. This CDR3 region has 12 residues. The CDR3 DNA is TGCAGCGGGATCCGGGACGGCAATGAGCAGTTCTTC. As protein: CSGIRDGNEQFF.

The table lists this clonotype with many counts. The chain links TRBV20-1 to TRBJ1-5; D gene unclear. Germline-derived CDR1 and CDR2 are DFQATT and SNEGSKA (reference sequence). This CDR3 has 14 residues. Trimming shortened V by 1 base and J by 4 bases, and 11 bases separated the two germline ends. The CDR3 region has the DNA TGCAGTGCTAGAGTGGGGTTATGGAATCAGCCCCAGCATTTT. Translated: CSARVGLWNQPQHF.

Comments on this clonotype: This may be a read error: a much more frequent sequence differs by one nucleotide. Written as DNA, the CDR3 is TGTGCCAGCATTGAACAGCGCTACGAGCAGTACTTC. The encoded protein is CASIEQRYEQYF. The chain employs TRBV2 and TRBJ2-7, with D unresolved. The length of the CDR3 is 12 residues. Germline V gene sequence: CDR1 SNHLY, CDR2 FYNNEI.

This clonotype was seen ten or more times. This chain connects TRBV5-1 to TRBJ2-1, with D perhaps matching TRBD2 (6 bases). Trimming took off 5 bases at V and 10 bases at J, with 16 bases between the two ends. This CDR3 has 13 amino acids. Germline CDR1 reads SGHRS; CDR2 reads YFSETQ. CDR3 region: CASRPPSEREQFF. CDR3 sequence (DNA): TGCGCCAGCAGACCGCCTAGCGAAAGGGAGCAGTTCTTC.

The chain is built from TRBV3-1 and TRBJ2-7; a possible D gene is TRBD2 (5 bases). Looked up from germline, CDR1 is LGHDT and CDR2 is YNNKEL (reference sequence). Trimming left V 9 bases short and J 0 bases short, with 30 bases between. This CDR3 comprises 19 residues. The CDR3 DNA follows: TGTGCCAGAGAAAAGAAACCAGCCCGCAGCGAGGGTAACTCCTACGAGCAGTACTTC. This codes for CAREKKPARSEGNSYEQYF.

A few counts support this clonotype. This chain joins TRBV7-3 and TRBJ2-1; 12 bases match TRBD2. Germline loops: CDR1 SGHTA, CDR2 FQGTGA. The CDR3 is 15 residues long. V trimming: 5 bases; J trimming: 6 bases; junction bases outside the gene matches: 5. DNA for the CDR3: TGTGCCAGCAGCCACGGACTAGCGGGGCCCAATGAGCAGTTCTTC. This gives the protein CASSHGLAGPNEQFF.

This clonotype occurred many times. Here the CDR3 DNA reads TGCAGTGCTTTTCCAGGGGGAACGCACAATGAGCAGTTCTTC. Translated, it gives CSAFPGGTHNEQFF. This chain uses TRBV20-1 with TRBJ2-1; 7 positions agree with TRBD1. There are 14 residues in the CDR3. The junction had 9 bases not matched to a gene; V was cut back by 5 bases and J by 5 bases. From germline, CDR1 is DFQATT and CDR2 SNEGSKA (reference sequence).

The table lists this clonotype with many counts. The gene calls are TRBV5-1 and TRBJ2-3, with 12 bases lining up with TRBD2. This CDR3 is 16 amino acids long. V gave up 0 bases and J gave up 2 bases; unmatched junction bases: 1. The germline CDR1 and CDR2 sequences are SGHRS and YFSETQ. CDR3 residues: CASSLGTSGNTDTQYF. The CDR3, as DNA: TGCGCCAGCAGCTTGGGGACTAGCGGGAACACAGATACGCAGTATTTT. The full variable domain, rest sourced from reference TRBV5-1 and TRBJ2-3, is KAGVTQTPRYLIKTRGQQVTLSCSPISGHRSVSWYQQTPGQGLQFLFEYFSETQRNKGNFPGRFSGRQFSNSRSEMNVSTLELGDSALYLCASSLGTSGNTDTQYFGPGTRLTVL.

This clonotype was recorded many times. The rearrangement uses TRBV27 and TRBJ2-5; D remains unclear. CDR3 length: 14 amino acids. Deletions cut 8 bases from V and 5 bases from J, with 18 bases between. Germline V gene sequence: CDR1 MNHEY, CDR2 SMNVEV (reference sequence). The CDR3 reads CASAPIPGVETQYF. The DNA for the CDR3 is TGTGCCAGCGCACCTATACCTGGCGTCGAGACCCAGTACTTC.

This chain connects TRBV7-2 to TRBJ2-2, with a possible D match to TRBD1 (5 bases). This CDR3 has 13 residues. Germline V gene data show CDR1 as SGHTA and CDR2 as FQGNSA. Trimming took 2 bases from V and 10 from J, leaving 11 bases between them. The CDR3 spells CASSLNHRLELFF. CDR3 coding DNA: TGTGCCAGCAGCTTAAACCACAGGCTGGAGCTGTTTTTT.

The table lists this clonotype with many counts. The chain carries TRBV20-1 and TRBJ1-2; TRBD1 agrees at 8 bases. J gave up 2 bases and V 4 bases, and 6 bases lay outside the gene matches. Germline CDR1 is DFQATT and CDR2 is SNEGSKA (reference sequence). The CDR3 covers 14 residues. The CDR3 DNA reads TGCAGTGCTACCCGGACAGGGATGAACTATGGCTACACCTTC. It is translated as CSATRTGMNYGYTF.

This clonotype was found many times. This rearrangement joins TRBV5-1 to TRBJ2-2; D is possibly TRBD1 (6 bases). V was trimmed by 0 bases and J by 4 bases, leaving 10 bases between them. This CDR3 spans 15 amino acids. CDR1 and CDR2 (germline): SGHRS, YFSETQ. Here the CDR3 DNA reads TGCGCCAGCAGCTTGGATGGACAGATCACCGGGGAGCTGTTTTTT. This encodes CASSLDGQITGELFF. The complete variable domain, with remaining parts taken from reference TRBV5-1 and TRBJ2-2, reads KAGVTQTPRYLIKTRGQQVTLSCSPISGHRSVSWYQQTPGQGLQFLFEYFSETQRNKGNFPGRFSGRQFSNSRSEMNVSTLELGDSALYLCASSLDGQITGELFFGEGSRLTVL.

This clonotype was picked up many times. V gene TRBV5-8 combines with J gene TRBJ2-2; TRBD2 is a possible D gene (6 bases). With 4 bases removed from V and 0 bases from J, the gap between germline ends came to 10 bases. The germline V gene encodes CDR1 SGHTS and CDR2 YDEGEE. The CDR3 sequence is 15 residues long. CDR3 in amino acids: CASSRGLSNTGELFF. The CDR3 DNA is TGTGCCAGCAGCCGGGGACTCTCGAACACCGGGGAGCTGTTTTTT.

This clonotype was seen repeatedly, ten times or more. The CDR3 nucleotides are TGTGCCAGCAGCCAAGGGGGACAGGGCGGCACTGAAGCTTTCTTT. Residues: CASSQGGQGGTEAFF. The chain uses TRBV3-1 and TRBJ1-1, with 9 bases lining up with TRBD1. This CDR3 comprises 15 residues. Germline values: CDR1 LGHDT, CDR2 YNNKEL (reference sequence). The V and J ends lost 1 base and 4 bases, in that order; junction bases with no gene match: 4.

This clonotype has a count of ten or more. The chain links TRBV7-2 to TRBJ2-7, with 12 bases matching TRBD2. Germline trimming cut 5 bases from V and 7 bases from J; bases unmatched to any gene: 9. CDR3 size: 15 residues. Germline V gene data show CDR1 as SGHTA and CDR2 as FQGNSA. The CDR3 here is CASSARLAGVSEQYF. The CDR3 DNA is TGTGCCAGCAGCGCCCGACTAGCGGGAGTAAGTGAGCAGTACTTC.

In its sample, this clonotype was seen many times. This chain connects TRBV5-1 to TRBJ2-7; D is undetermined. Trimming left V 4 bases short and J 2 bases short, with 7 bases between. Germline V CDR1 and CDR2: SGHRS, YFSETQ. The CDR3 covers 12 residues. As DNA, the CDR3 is TGCGCCAGCAGCGGCAACACCTACGAGCAGTACTTC. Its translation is CASSGNTYEQYF.

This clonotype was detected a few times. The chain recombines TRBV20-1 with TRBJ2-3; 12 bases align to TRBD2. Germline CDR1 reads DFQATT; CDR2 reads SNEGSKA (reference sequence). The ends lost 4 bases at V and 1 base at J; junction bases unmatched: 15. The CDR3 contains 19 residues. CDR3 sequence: CSATDPSSGRASGTDTQYF. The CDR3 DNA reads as TGCAGTGCTACCGACCCTTCTAGCGGGAGGGCCTCTGGCACAGATACGCAGTATTTT.

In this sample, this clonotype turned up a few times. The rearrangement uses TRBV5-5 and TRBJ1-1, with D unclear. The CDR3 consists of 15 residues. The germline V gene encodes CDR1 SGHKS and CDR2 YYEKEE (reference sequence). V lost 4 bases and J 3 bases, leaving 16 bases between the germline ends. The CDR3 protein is CASSRERGRDTEAFF. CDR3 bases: TGTGCCAGCAGCCGTGAAAGAGGGAGGGACACTGAAGCTTTCTTT.